This entry is about one T cell receptor beta chain. Its antigen remains unidentified. The sample comes from a study of CD8 T cells in Susac syndrome. General study points: An acknowledgment was made by the study that its TCR sequencing and HLA analysis involved relatively few individuals.

An amount of RNA that ranged from roughly 0.5 to 1 ug was reverse transcribed with random hexamers. Each CDR3 protein is one row after TCRdb ran MiXCR on the immunoSEQ multiplex PCR reads. The sample has some 63,000 distinct CDR3 sequences; approximately 96% are singletons. The multiple sclerosis control group consisted of treatment-naive patients whose relapsing-remitting disease, which was either stable or active, fulfilled revised McDonald criteria. The sequenced sample was CD8+ T cells from PBMCs. The TCR was taken from a human donor with multiple sclerosis.

CDR3 amino acids: CATSPGTDSNQPQHF. In DNA, the CDR3 is TGTGCCACCAGCCCCGGGACAGATAGCAATCAGCCCCAGCATTTT. The chain has TRBV15 and TRBJ1-5; TRBD1 agrees at 7 bases. Germline CDR1 LNHNV, CDR2 YYDKDF (reference sequence). This CDR3 contains 15 residues. V dropped 5 bases and J dropped 0; count of bases not matched to a gene: 4.